Sequencing of this T cell receptor beta chain was carried out in a study of T cells expressing NK-cell markers. For each CDR3 protein, TCRdb gives one entry from its re-call of the 5' RACE reads, without DNA. Recorded here are about 550,000 distinct CDR3 sequences; the top ten clones represent roughly 3.5%. The CDR3 is made up of 13 amino acids. Germline CDR1 and CDR2: SGHTA and FQGNSA. V is TRBV7-2 and J is TRBJ2-1; as DNA is missing, the TRBD2 call by TCRdb cannot be tested. The sequencing input was blood T cells: a sorted CD56 or NKG2C T cell subset, CD4+ or CD8+ T cells, or bulk PBMC T cells (not recorded which). This TCR was recovered from a man aged 18 to 30 in good health. The CDR3 reads CASSTGLQNEQFF.